These 22 T cell receptor beta chains originate from one sample sequenced in a study of blood T cell repertoires in COVID-19. Measured with immunoSEQ multiplex PCR; TCRdb has only the in-frame clones, and not every one. The sample yields fewer than 500,000 clones, 85% to 90% seen once. Material for sequencing was PBMCs or T cells enriched from blood (not recorded which). The receptors originated from a man aged 25 to 40 who had recovered from COVID-19.

In DNA, the CDR3 is TGTGCCAGCAGTCTGCCGGGACTTCGGGAGCAGTACTTC. Translation: CASSLPGLREQYF. The V gene is TRBV12-3 or TRBV12-4, the J gene TRBJ2-7; weak D call: TRBD2 (6 bases). This CDR3 spans 13 amino acids. Trimming took off 5 bases at V and 7 bases at J, with 15 bases between the two ends.

This chain uses TRBV25-1 with TRBJ1-1, with unresolved D. CDR3 length: 12 residues. CDR1 is MGHDK, CDR2 SYGVNS, per germline. The V gene lost 1 base and the J gene lost 8 bases, with 8 bases spanning the gap. In DNA form, the CDR3 reads TGTGCCAGCAGTGAATTAGGACTCGAAGCTTTCTTT. Protein product: CASSELGLEAFF.

The chain recombines TRBV3-1 (or the pseudogene TRBV3-2) with TRBJ1-4; D not certain. The V and J ends lost 4 bases and 7 bases respectively, with 13 bases between them. Germline V CDR1 and CDR2: LGHDT, YNNKEL (reference sequence). The CDR3 consists of 14 residues. The CDR3 region is CASSLKTRGEKLFF. The CDR3, as DNA: TGTGCCAGCAGCCTTAAAACACGGGGTGAAAAACTGTTTTTT.

This clone was seen just once. V gene TRBV2 combines with J gene TRBJ2-2; 11 positions agree with TRBD2. The CDR3 runs to 16 residues. Germline loops: CDR1 SNHLY, CDR2 FYNNEI. V dropped 6 bases and J dropped 6; count of bases not matched to a gene: 9. The CDR3 loop is CASSLTSGSMSGELFF. Here the CDR3 DNA reads TGTGCCAGCAGCTTAACTAGCGGGAGTATGTCCGGGGAGCTGTTTTTT.

Only one count was recorded for this clone. V and J are TRBV15 and TRBJ2-7, with D hard to call. CDR1 and CDR2 (germline): LNHNV, YYDKDF (reference sequence). Trimming stripped 3 bases from V and 1 base from J, with 13 bases between. The CDR3 spans 15 residues. The CDR3, as DNA: TGTGCCACCAGCAGTCCCCAGTTACCATCCTACGAGCAGTACTTC. Its translation is CATSSPQLPSYEQYF.

This clone has more than one count but fewer than ten. The chain employs TRBV4-2 and TRBJ2-7; D might be TRBD1 (6 bases). The CDR3 sequence is 14 residues long. V was cut by 1 base and J by 3 bases, with 10 bases left in between. Germline V gene sequence: CDR1 LGHNA, CDR2 YNFKEQ. CDR3 sequence (DNA): TGTGCCAGCAGCCAAGTTGGGACAAACTACGAGCAGTACTTC. Its protein is CASSQVGTNYEQYF.

This clone has more than one count but fewer than ten. The chain links TRBV9 to TRBJ2-7, with D perhaps matching TRBD2 (6 bases). The CDR3 is 16 amino acids. Trimming took 0 bases from V and 3 from J, leaving 16 bases between them. CDR1 is SGDLS and CDR2 is YYNGEE in the germline V gene. Here the CDR3 DNA reads TGTGCCAGCAGCGTAGCCGGGAGCCTGAAGTTCTACGAGCAGTACTTC. Translating it yields CASSVAGSLKFYEQYF.

The V and J genes are TRBV30 and TRBJ2-6; TRBD1 aligns across 9 bases. The CDR3 length is 14 residues. Germline V gene sequence: CDR1 GTSNPN, CDR2 SVGIG (reference sequence). V trimming: 5 bases; J trimming: 3 bases; junction bases outside the gene matches: 2. This chain's CDR3 is CAWDRGIGANVLTF. The CDR3 nucleotides read TGTGCCTGGGACAGGGGGATTGGGGCCAACGTCCTGACTTTC. The full variable domain, with the rest looked up from reference TRBV30 and TRBJ2-6, is SQTIHQWPATLVQPVGSPLSLECTVEGTSNPNLYWYRQAAGRGLQLLFYSVGIGQISSEVPQNLSASRPQDRQFILSSKKLLLSDSGFYLCAWDRGIGANVLTFGAGSRLTVL.

The chain employs TRBV5-8 and TRBJ2-7; D is ambiguous. This CDR3 is built from 14 residues. V lost 4 bases and J 0 bases, leaving 11 bases between the germline ends. Per germline, CDR1 SGHTS and CDR2 YDEGEE. CDR3 loop: CASSEAAFSYEQYF. The DNA of the CDR3 is TGTGCCAGCAGCGAGGCAGCCTTCTCCTACGAGCAGTACTTC.

The sample holds one count of this clone. This chain joins TRBV29-1 and TRBJ1-1; 8 nucleotides agree with TRBD1. V was pared by 6 bases and J by 9 bases, with 9 bases of the junction left unmatched. CDR3 length: 12 residues. The germline CDR1 and CDR2 sequences are SQVTM and ANQGSEA. The CDR3 region is CSVNPGGGKAFF. CDR3 nucleotides: TGCAGCGTGAACCCAGGGGGCGGAAAAGCTTTCTTT.

The CDR3 sequence is CASSPGHSSAEAFF. The CDR3 region has the DNA TGTGCCAGCAGTCCGGGACACTCAAGCGCTGAAGCTTTCTTT. V usage is TRBV13 and J usage is TRBJ1-1; TRBD1 might be the D (6 bases). V lost 6 bases and J lost 6, with 17 bases in between. This CDR3 has 14 residues. The germline gives CDR1 PRHDT, CDR2 FYEKMQ (reference sequence).

The table lists this clone with a few counts. This rearrangement joins TRBV28 to TRBJ2-3; a weak D match, TRBD1 (6 bases). The CDR3 extends over 15 amino acids. V lost 11 bases, J lost 2 bases, and 20 bases lay in between. Germline values: CDR1 MDHEN, CDR2 SYDVKM. The CDR3 DNA sequence: TGTGCCTGCACTGAGGGGGACATCGCCACAGATACGCAGTATTTT. Its protein is CACTEGDIATDTQYF.

The CDR3 loop reads CASSLPRQGATEAFF. In DNA form, the CDR3 reads TGTGCCAGCAGTTTACCTAGACAGGGTGCCACTGAAGCTTTCTTT. This sequence joins TRBV28 and TRBJ1-1; 7 nucleotides match TRBD1. V was pared by 2 bases and J by 4 bases, with 7 bases of the junction left unmatched. Germline CDR1 and CDR2: MDHEN and SYDVKM. CDR3 length equals 15 residues. Full variable domain (remainder filled in from reference TRBV28 and TRBJ1-1): DVKVTQSSRYLVKRTGEKVFLECVQDMDHENMFWYRQDPGLGLRLIYFSYDVKMKEKGDIPEGYSVSREKKERFSLILESASTNQTSMYLCASSLPRQGATEAFFGQGTRLTVV.

The J gene is TRBJ2-5, the V gene TRBV4-1; TRBD1 agrees at 7 bases. Germline V lookup: CDR1 MGHRA, CDR2 YSYEKL. The CDR3 consists of 17 residues. V trimming: 4 bases; J trimming: 3 bases; junction bases outside the gene matches: 14. The CDR3 sequence: CASSLSLSGGVEETQYF. The CDR3 nucleotides read TGCGCCAGCAGCCTTTCACTCTCAGGGGGAGTCGAAGAGACCCAGTACTTC.

The J gene is TRBJ2-1, the V gene TRBV7-9; 10 bases map to TRBD2. With 7 bases clipped from V and 7 bases from J, the junction kept 16 bases outside the gene matches. The CDR3 is made up of 17 amino acids. Germline V gene data show CDR1 as SEHNR and CDR2 as FQNEAQ (reference sequence). The CDR3 sequence: CASTPREREGLRNEQFF. The CDR3 DNA reads TGTGCCAGCACCCCGCGTGAGCGGGAGGGCCTGCGGAATGAGCAGTTCTTC.

The chain couples TRBV11-2 to TRBJ1-5; D gene unclear. The V and J ends lost 3 bases and 0 bases respectively, with 3 bases between them. From germline, CDR1 is SGHAT and CDR2 FQNNGV. This CDR3 has 13 amino acids. The CDR3 sequence is CASSFYSNQPQHF. The CDR3 DNA reads TGTGCCAGCAGCTTTTATAGCAATCAGCCCCAGCATTTT. Based on the CDR3 plus reference TRBV11-2 and TRBJ1-5, the full variable domain is EAGVAQSPRYKIIEKRQSVAFWCNPISGHATLYWYQQILGQGPKLLIQFQNNGVVDDSQLPKDRFSAERLKGVDSTLKIQPAKLEDSAVYLCASSFYSNQPQHFGDGTRLSIL.

V and J are TRBV19 and TRBJ2-7; 7 nucleotides line up with TRBD2. Germline assignment: CDR1 LNHDA and CDR2 SQIVND (reference sequence). The CDR3 contains 14 residues. V was clipped by 3 bases and J by 3 bases; unmatched bases: 5. The CDR3 DNA follows: TGTGCCAGTAGTATCCCCGGGGGGAACTACGAGCAGTACTTC. This sequence encodes CASSIPGGNYEQYF.

This chain links TRBV7-9 with TRBJ1-5, with TRBD1 matching over 9 bases. Germline loops: CDR1 SEHNR, CDR2 FQNEAQ (reference sequence). This CDR3 is built from 17 residues. The junction had 14 bases not matched to a gene; V was cut back by 5 bases and J by 6 bases. The CDR3 loop reads CASSPLGDRVSTQPQHF. In DNA, the CDR3 is TGTGCCAGCAGCCCCCTGGGGGACAGGGTGTCCACTCAGCCCCAGCATTTT.

This chain uses TRBV7-3 with TRBJ2-7, with TRBD1 matching over 7 bases. The CDR3 loop spans 15 amino acids. The ends lost 5 bases at V and 0 bases at J; junction bases unmatched: 7. The germline V gene has CDR1 SGHTA and CDR2 FQGTGA. This CDR3 reads CASSLRQGISYEQYF. In nucleotides, the CDR3 is TGTGCCAGCAGCCTGAGACAGGGAATCTCCTACGAGCAGTACTTC.

The chain links TRBV11-2 to TRBJ2-1; D is possibly TRBD1 (6 bases). V was pared by 2 bases and J by 14 bases, with 13 bases between. CDR3 length: 12 residues. CDR1 is SGHAT and CDR2 is FQNNGV in the germline V gene. CDR3 region: CASSLWGQGKFF. The CDR3 region has the DNA TGTGCCAGCAGCTTATGGGGGCAAGGGAAGTTCTTC.

The chain is built from TRBV6-4 and TRBJ2-1; 9 bases map to TRBD1. Germline V gene lookup returns CDR1 MRHNA and CDR2 SNTAGT. The V and J ends lost 1 base and 7 bases, in that order; junction bases with no gene match: 5. The CDR3 is 15 residues long. The CDR3 DNA reads as TGTGCCAGCAGTGACTGCGGACAGGGGTCGAATGAGCAGTTCTTC. Protein sequence: CASSDCGQGSNEQFF.

The rearrangement uses TRBV5-1 and TRBJ1-6; TRBD1 matches 9 bases. The trim removed 4 bases at V and 9 bases at J, leaving 14 bases unmatched. This CDR3 contains 17 residues. The germline V gene encodes CDR1 SGHRS and CDR2 YFSETQ. Here the CDR3 reads CASSLRQGGLNRSPLHF. The CDR3 DNA reads TGCGCCAGCAGCCTTCGACAGGGGGGATTAAATCGTTCACCCCTCCACTTT. Together with reference TRBV5-1 and TRBJ1-6, the CDR3 gives the full variable domain: KAGVTQTPRYLIKTRGQQVTLSCSPISGHRSVSWYQQTPGQGLQFLFEYFSETQRNKGNFPGRFSGRQFSNSRSEMNVSTLELGDSALYLCASSLRQGGLNRSPLHFGNGTRLTVT.